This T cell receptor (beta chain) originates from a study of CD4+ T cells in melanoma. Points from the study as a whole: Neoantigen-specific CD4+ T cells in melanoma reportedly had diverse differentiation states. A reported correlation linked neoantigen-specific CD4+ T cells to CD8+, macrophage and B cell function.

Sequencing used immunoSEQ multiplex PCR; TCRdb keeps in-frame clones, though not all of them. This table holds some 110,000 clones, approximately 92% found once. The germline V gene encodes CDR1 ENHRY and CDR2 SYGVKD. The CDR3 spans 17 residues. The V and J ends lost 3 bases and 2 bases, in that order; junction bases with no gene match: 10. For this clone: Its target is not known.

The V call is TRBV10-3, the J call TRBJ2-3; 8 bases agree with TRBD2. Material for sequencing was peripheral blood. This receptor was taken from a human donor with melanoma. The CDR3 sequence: CAISDRVAGTFTDTQYF. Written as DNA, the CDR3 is TGTGCCATCAGTGATCGGGTAGCGGGGACTTTCACAGATACGCAGTATTTT.